Sequencing of this TCR beta chain was carried out in a study of control samples from healthy donors and cancer patients. Sequenced by immunoSEQ multiplex PCR; TCRdb stores in-frame clones only, minus some. This sample yields about 150,000 clones, of which roughly 92% are seen a single time; 1.2% to 1.5% belongs to the top ten. The germline V gene encodes CDR1 ENHRY and CDR2 SYGVKD. Trimming removed 4 bases at V and 11 bases at J, with 21 bases between. The CDR3 contains 15 residues. Sequencing used blood. The chain links TRBV10-3 to TRBJ1-5; tentative D call: TRBD1 (5 bases). The sequence was collected from a young woman in good health. The CDR3 region is CAISVLSGGRETQHF. CDR3 DNA: TGTGCCATCAGTGTTCTTTCTGGGGGTAGGGAGACCCAGCATTTT.